Following are 17 T cell receptor beta chains from one sample sequenced in a study of T cell responses to AZD1222 COVID-19 vaccine. TCRdb's copy holds only in-frame clones and misses some; the assay was immunoSEQ multiplex PCR. This sample has 30,000 to 40,000 clones; over 75% occur once, and the top ten carry about 14%. The material sequenced was peripheral blood, taken 28 days after the second AZD1222 dose. The receptors here all came from an adult who received the AZD1222 COVID-19 vaccine.

The J gene is TRBJ1-5, the V gene TRBV4-1; the D gene is possibly TRBD1 (5 bases). CDR1 is MGHRA and CDR2 is YSYEKL in the germline V gene. Deletions cut 3 bases from V and 2 bases from J, with 14 bases between. This CDR3 region has 16 residues. CDR3: CASSQPGGRGNQPQHF. CDR3 nucleotide sequence: TGCGCCAGCAGCCAGCCCGGTGGCAGGGGCAATCAGCCCCAGCATTTT.

The chain uses TRBV28 and TRBJ2-3, with a possible D match to TRBD2 (7 bases). This CDR3 contains 16 residues. V lost 5 bases and J lost 6, with 21 bases in between. Germline V lookup: CDR1 MDHEN, CDR2 SYDVKM. In nucleotides, the CDR3 is TGTGCCAGCAGTCCCACTATTCTCCGGGGGGCGGATACGCAGTATTTT. Translating it yields CASSPTILRGADTQYF.

This chain links TRBV19 with TRBJ2-7, with D maybe TRBD2 (7 bases). Trimming pared 5 bases from V and 4 bases from J, leaving 18 bases between. Germline V gene lookup returns CDR1 LNHDA and CDR2 SQIVND (reference sequence). This CDR3 is 15 amino acids long. The CDR3 sequence: CASSPEGGEGYEQYF. The CDR3 DNA reads as TGTGCCAGTAGTCCCGAAGGGGGGGAAGGATACGAGCAGTACTTC.

This sequence joins TRBV11-2 and TRBJ2-3, with 13 positions matching TRBD2. With V trimmed by 5 bases and J by 4 bases, 3 bases remained unmatched. Germline CDR1 SGHAT, CDR2 FQNNGV. CDR3 length equals 15 residues. CDR3 coding DNA: TGTGCCAGCAGCATACTAGCGGGGGGGCCAGATACGCAGTATTTT. This sequence encodes CASSILAGGPDTQYF.

This clone was picked up a small number of times. This chain uses TRBV14 with TRBJ1-1, with D perhaps TRBD1 (6 bases). The V end lost 1 base, the J end lost 1 base, and 19 bases lay between the germline ends. The germline CDR1 and CDR2 sequences are SGHDN and FVKESK. The CDR3 length is 18 residues. The CDR3 region is CASSQGFSWQGRNTEAFF. For the CDR3, the DNA is TGTGCCAGCAGCCAAGGTTTCTCCTGGCAGGGGAGGAACACTGAAGCTTTCTTT.

This chain connects TRBV6-2 or TRBV6-3 to TRBJ1-6; possibly TRBD1 for D (6 bases). The CDR3 totals 17 residues. Germline CDR1 and CDR2: MNHEY and SVGEGT. V shed 5 bases and J shed 8 bases, with 22 bases lying between them. The CDR3 is CASSQPIGQIFDSPLHF. The CDR3 DNA follows: TGTGCCAGCAGTCAGCCCATAGGACAGATTTTCGATTCACCCCTCCACTTT.

The chain links TRBV28 to TRBJ2-7, with 7 bases matching TRBD2. CDR1 and CDR2 (germline): MDHEN, SYDVKM. V was pared by 5 bases and J by 7 bases, with 11 bases of the junction left unmatched. The CDR3 is 14 residues long. CDR3 protein: CASSLARAGREQYF. CDR3 DNA sequence: TGTGCCAGCAGTCTAGCCAGAGCGGGGCGAGAGCAGTACTTC.

J is TRBJ2-1 and V is TRBV11-1; the D call may be TRBD1 or TRBD2 (6 bases each). Trimming stripped 2 bases from V and 7 bases from J, with 18 bases between. There are 16 residues in the CDR3. CDR1 is SGHAT, CDR2 FQDESV, per germline (reference sequence). The CDR3 spells CASSLHGGPQGNEQFF. CDR3 sequence (DNA): TGTGCCAGCAGCTTACACGGGGGCCCCCAGGGGAATGAGCAGTTCTTC.

This clone is medium-sized. The chain employs TRBV18 and TRBJ2-5; TRBD1 agrees at 7 bases. V shed 3 bases and J 4 bases; nucleotides not matched to a gene: 2. The CDR3 covers 13 residues. CDR1 KGHSH and CDR2 LQKENI come from the germline V gene. The CDR3 bases are TGTGCCAGCTCACCCCGGGACAGAGAGACCCAGTACTTC. Translating it yields CASSPRDRETQYF.

This chain uses TRBV4-1 with TRBJ2-2; D is possibly TRBD1 or TRBD2 (6 bases each). The CDR3 is 17 residues long. The ends were cut back, 0 bases at V and 7 bases at J, with 18 bases in the middle. Germline V CDR1 and CDR2: MGHRA, YSYEKL. The CDR3 reads CASSQDPSWGAIGELFF. Here the CDR3 DNA reads TGCGCCAGCAGCCAAGACCCCTCGTGGGGGGCTATCGGGGAGCTGTTTTTT.

This clone was detected a few times. This rearrangement joins TRBV27 to TRBJ2-7; D perhaps matches TRBD1 (5 bases). V gave up 4 bases and J gave up 7 bases, with 8 bases separating them. This CDR3 is 11 amino acids long. Per the germline V gene, CDR1 is MNHEY and CDR2 is SMNVEV (reference sequence). The CDR3 region is CASSSRTEQYF. The CDR3 DNA follows: TGTGCCAGCAGTTCCAGGACAGAGCAGTACTTC.

CDR3 sequence reads: CASSQDAVRGGKLFF. For the CDR3, the DNA is TGCGCCAGCAGCCAAGATGCGGTCAGGGGCGGAAAACTGTTTTTT. The chain joins TRBV4-3 to TRBJ1-4, with TRBD1 as a possible D gene (6 bases). Germline V CDR1 and CDR2: LGHNA, YSLEER. The CDR3 has 15 amino acids. Trimming removed 0 bases from V and 10 bases from J, with 15 bases in between.

The rearrangement links TRBV19 to TRBJ2-3; the D call may be TRBD1 or TRBD2 (5 bases each). The CDR3 consists of 13 residues. From germline, CDR1 is LNHDA and CDR2 SQIVND (reference sequence). Trimming cost V 2 bases and J 6 bases, with 9 bases left between them. In DNA, the CDR3 is TGTGCCAGTAGTATACCAGGGAGCGATACGCAGTATTTT. This gives the protein CASSIPGSDTQYF.

This clone has just one count. The chain carries TRBV27 and TRBJ1-2, with 7 bases identical to TRBD1. Germline values: CDR1 MNHEY, CDR2 SMNVEV (reference sequence). CDR3 size: 16 residues. The junction had 7 bases not matched to a gene; V was cut back by 2 bases and J by 1 base. The CDR3 sequence is CASSLGRGLGNYGYTF. The DNA of the CDR3 is TGTGCCAGCAGTTTAGGGAGGGGGCTAGGTAACTATGGCTACACCTTC.

The J gene is TRBJ1-5, the V gene TRBV30; D might be TRBD1 (6 bases). V was trimmed by 4 bases and J by 6 bases, leaving 13 bases between them. This CDR3 is 13 amino acids long. Germline CDR1 is GTSNPN and CDR2 is SVGIG (reference sequence). The CDR3 region has the DNA TGTGCCTGGAATGGGAAACAGGGTCAGCCCCAGCATTTT. It translates to CAWNGKQGQPQHF. The whole variable domain, filled in from reference TRBV30 and TRBJ1-5, reads SQTIHQWPATLVQPVGSPLSLECTVEGTSNPNLYWYRQAAGRGLQLLFYSVGIGQISSEVPQNLSASRPQDRQFILSSKKLLLSDSGFYLCAWNGKQGQPQHFGDGTRLSIL.

This chain links TRBV19 with TRBJ2-2; possibly TRBD1 for D (7 bases). The V end lost 4 bases, the J end lost 4 bases, and 16 bases lay between the germline ends. The CDR3 consists of 16 residues. CDR1 LNHDA and CDR2 SQIVND come from the germline V gene (reference sequence). This CDR3 is CASSRGQAGGTGELFF. The CDR3 DNA is TGTGCCAGTAGTAGAGGACAGGCCGGGGGCACCGGGGAGCTGTTTTTT.

The chain carries TRBV19 and TRBJ2-4; 9 bases map to TRBD1. Germline CDR1 LNHDA, CDR2 SQIVND (reference sequence). The CDR3 loop spans 16 amino acids. After removal of 5 bases from V and 6 bases from J, the junction contained 11 bases not matched to a gene. For the CDR3, the DNA is TGTGCCAGTAGTCCCCGGGACAGGGCCCTGTTAAACATTCAGTACTTC. This codes for CASSPRDRALLNIQYF.